The rows below give T cell receptor beta chains drawn from one sample of a study of a mutant IDH1 vaccine in newly diagnosed glioma. The antigens of these receptors remain unknown. Clones were sequenced by immunoSEQ multiplex PCR, and TCRdb holds only the in-frame ones, with some missing. The table lists fewer than 25,000 clones, roughly 83% of them singletons. The sequencing here drew on PBMCs, taken from a glioma patient whose treatment included an IDH1 peptide vaccine. The receptors were sampled from a man aged 40-55 years with glioma. CDR3s leave out the opening cysteine and the closing phenylalanine or tryptophan.

j_gene | v_gene | len | CDR3aa
TRBJ1-5 | TRBV18 | 15 | ASSPLGQSNSNQPQH
TRBJ2-7 | TRBV6-5 | 12 | ASSWGQGTGEQY
TRBJ2-1 | TRBV7-2 | 10 | ASEGARNEQF
TRBJ1-2 | TRBV7-6 | 11 | ASSSGDSYGYT
TRBJ2-2 | TRBV6-5 | 13 | ASSYSGQVAGELF
TRBJ2-7 | TRBV6-5 | 11 | ASRRREGYEQY
TRBJ2-7 | TRBV7-8 | 11 | ASSLVPPYEQY
TRBJ2-1 | TRBV19 | 14 | ASSIIGTSGRYEQF
TRBJ2-5 | TRBV2 | 11 | ASSGTGVETQY
TRBJ2-1 | TRBV6-4 | 12 | ASSPGLAGLGQF
TRBJ2-2 | TRBV5-4 | 13 | ASSLSGTSTGELF
TRBJ1-5 | TRBV19 | 10 | ASRVGNQPQH
TRBJ2-5 | TRBV5-1 | 13 | ASSLRQGARETQY
TRBJ2-7 | TRBV4-1 | 13 | ASSQVSGNTYEQY
TRBJ2-2 | TRBV7-9 | 15 | ASSWTSGTTRAGELF
TRBJ2-7 | TRBV19 | 12 | ASSMTGGGYEQY
TRBJ1-2 | TRBV7-3 | 11 | ASSYDSRGSYT
TRBJ2-5 | TRBV7-2 | 14 | ASSLNAGGGVGNQY
TRBJ2-5 | TRBV6-1 | 11 | ASTELGRETQY
TRBJ2-7 | TRBV5-1 | 13 | ASRLGAGVSYEQY
TRBJ2-3 | TRBV5-1 | 13 | ASSLTGGSTDTQY
TRBJ1-1 | TRBV28 | 14 | ASSLSPPREITEAF